Listed below are T cell receptor beta chains from one sample, sequenced in a study of blood T cells in healthy people across ages. TCRdb fed the 5' RACE reads into MiXCR, producing one record per CDR3 protein. The sample has 700,000 to 1,000,000 distinct CDR3 sequences; approximately 44% are singletons. The sample comprised blood. These receptors all come from a man aged 55 to 70 in good health. Each CDR3 is given with its conserved first and last residue. The D gene is left open where the match is weak. Size tells how often a clone was seen (once, few, many) or the class of an expanded clone, and some rows leave it out.

J gene: TRBJ2-7
clone size: .
D gene: TRBD1
V gene: TRBV30
CDR3 DNA: TGTGCCTGGAGTGACCCCGGGACAGGAACCTACGAGCAGTACTTC
CDR3 protein: CAWSDPGTGTYEQYF

J gene: TRBJ2-1
clone size: .
D gene: .
V gene: TRBV14
CDR3 DNA: TGTGCCAGCAGCCAAGATCTAACGACCGAGCAGTTCTTC
CDR3 protein: CASSQDLTTEQFF

J gene: TRBJ2-2
clone size: .
D gene: .
V gene: TRBV5-1
CDR3 DNA: TGCGCCAGCAGCTTCAGGACTGTTCGGACCGGGGAGCTGTTTTTT
CDR3 protein: CASSFRTVRTGELFF

J gene: TRBJ1-2
clone size: .
D gene: .
V gene: TRBV2
CDR3 DNA: TGTGCCAGCAGTGGTCTGAGACACTATGGCTACACCTTC
CDR3 protein: CASSGLRHYGYTF

J gene: TRBJ2-2
clone size: .
D gene: TRBD1
V gene: TRBV4-1
CDR3 DNA: TGCGCCAGCAGCGTCCGGGACAGGGTGGTCGCCGGGGAGCTGTTTTTT
CDR3 protein: CASSVRDRVVAGELFF

J gene: TRBJ2-7
clone size: .
D gene: .
V gene: TRBV5-4
CDR3 DNA: TGTGCCAGCAGCACCGGACCAGGGATGTCAGGGCAGTACTTC
CDR3 protein: CASSTGPGMSGQYF

J gene: TRBJ2-7
clone size: .
D gene: TRBD1
V gene: TRBV7-9
CDR3 DNA: TGTGCCAGCAGCTCAACAGGACAGGGGCTCAACTCCTACGAGCAGTACTTC
CDR3 protein: CASSSTGQGLNSYEQYF

J gene: TRBJ2-5
clone size: .
D gene: .
V gene: TRBV7-2
CDR3 DNA: TGTGCCAGCGGCAAGGAAAATAGGCGGAGGGAGACCCAGTACTTC
CDR3 protein: CASGKENRRRETQYF

J gene: TRBJ2-3
clone size: .
D gene: .
V gene: TRBV12-3/TRBV12-4
CDR3 DNA: TGTGCCACAAGGACGGCAGATACGCAGTATTTT
CDR3 protein: CATRTADTQYF

J gene: TRBJ2-1
clone size: .
D gene: TRBD1
V gene: TRBV4-1
CDR3 DNA: TGCGCCAGCAGCCACAAAGTCCGGGGGGGACAGGGGCTCCACGAGCAGTTCTTC
CDR3 protein: CASSHKVRGGQGLHEQFF

J gene: TRBJ2-5
clone size: many
D gene: .
V gene: TRBV7-3
CDR3 DNA: TGTGCCAGCAGCCATAACAAAGGAGAGACCCAGTACTTC
CDR3 protein: CASSHNKGETQYF

J gene: TRBJ2-1
clone size: .
D gene: TRBD2
V gene: TRBV28
CDR3 DNA: TGTGCCAGCAGTTTGGGGCTAGCGGGGGGGAAGACCCAGTTCTTC
CDR3 protein: CASSLGLAGGKTQFF

J gene: TRBJ2-2
clone size: .
D gene: .
V gene: TRBV4-3
CDR3 DNA: TGCGCCAGCAGCCAAGGGTCGAGGCAGAACACCGGGGAGCTGTTTTTT
CDR3 protein: CASSQGSRQNTGELFF

J gene: TRBJ2-5
clone size: once
D gene: TRBD1
V gene: TRBV27
CDR3 DNA: TGTGCCAGCAGTTTATACACAGGGGGGACCCAGTACTTC
CDR3 protein: CASSLYTGGTQYF

J gene: TRBJ2-5
clone size: .
D gene: .
V gene: TRBV4-1
CDR3 DNA: TGCGCCAACAGCCAGTCCAGGGAGGAGACCCAGTACTTC
CDR3 protein: CANSQSREETQYF

J gene: TRBJ2-2
clone size: .
D gene: TRBD2
V gene: TRBV6-2/TRBV6-3
CDR3 DNA: TGTGCCAGCAGTCCAAATCCAAGCGGGGGGGCCGACACCGGGGAGCTGTTTTTT
CDR3 protein: CASSPNPSGGADTGELFF

J gene: TRBJ1-4
clone size: .
D gene: .
V gene: TRBV18
CDR3 DNA: TGTGCCAGCTCGCGTATGGCGGAAGAAAAACTGTTTTTT
CDR3 protein: CASSRMAEEKLFF

J gene: TRBJ1-2
clone size: .
D gene: TRBD1
V gene: TRBV6-6
CDR3 DNA: TGTGCCAGCAGTTCCACGGGACAGGCCTATGGCTACACCTTC
CDR3 protein: CASSSTGQAYGYTF

J gene: TRBJ2-1
clone size: .
D gene: .
V gene: TRBV7-2
CDR3 DNA: TGTGCCAGCAGCTCGCTCGGATCGAGGGTTGAGCAGTTCTTC
CDR3 protein: CASSSLGSRVEQFF

J gene: TRBJ2-1
clone size: few
D gene: .
V gene: TRBV9
CDR3 DNA: TGTGCCAGCAGCAAAGGGGTTATCAACAATGAGCAGTTCTTC
CDR3 protein: CASSKGVINNEQFF

J gene: TRBJ2-7
clone size: few
D gene: TRBD2
V gene: TRBV5-1
CDR3 DNA: TGCGCCAGCAGCTTTGAAGCGGGGGGTGCGTACGAGCAGTACTTC
CDR3 protein: CASSFEAGGAYEQYF

J gene: TRBJ2-7
clone size: few
D gene: .
V gene: TRBV20-1
CDR3 DNA: TGCAGTGCTAGATCCGGGACCGACCTCGAGCAGTACTTC
CDR3 protein: CSARSGTDLEQYF

J gene: TRBJ2-1
clone size: .
D gene: TRBD2
V gene: TRBV5-1
CDR3 DNA: TGCGCCAGCAGCTTTGGACTAGCGGGGATCGATGAGCAGTTCTTC
CDR3 protein: CASSFGLAGIDEQFF

J gene: TRBJ1-1
clone size: once
D gene: .
V gene: TRBV29-1
CDR3 DNA: TGCAGCGTTGTAAGGGGAAGGACTGAAGCTTTCTTT
CDR3 protein: CSVVRGRTEAFF

J gene: TRBJ1-4
clone size: .
D gene: .
V gene: TRBV28
CDR3 DNA: TGTGCCACCCTTGGGTGGACTCAAAAACTGTTTTTT
CDR3 protein: CATLGWTQKLFF

J gene: TRBJ2-4
clone size: .
D gene: .
V gene: TRBV12-3/TRBV12-4
CDR3 DNA: TGTGCCAGCAGTTTTGGACAGATAAACATTCAGTACTTC
CDR3 protein: CASSFGQINIQYF

J gene: TRBJ2-7
clone size: .
D gene: .
V gene: TRBV20-1
CDR3 DNA: TGCAGTGCTAGAGGTGAGAGGTACGAGCAGTACTTC
CDR3 protein: CSARGERYEQYF

J gene: TRBJ1-4
clone size: .
D gene: TRBD1
V gene: TRBV18
CDR3 DNA: TGTGCCAGCTCACCACCGTCGGGACAGGGGACGACTAATGAAAAACTGTTTTTT
CDR3 protein: CASSPPSGQGTTNEKLFF

J gene: TRBJ1-5
clone size: .
D gene: .
V gene: TRBV27
CDR3 DNA: TGTGCCAGCAGTAGAGGGACAACCAGCAATCAGCCCCAGCATTTT
CDR3 protein: CASSRGTTSNQPQHF

J gene: TRBJ1-1
clone size: few
D gene: .
V gene: TRBV20-1
CDR3 DNA: TGCAGTGCTAGAGATCCACGGAGACCGAACACTGAAGCTTTCTTT
CDR3 protein: CSARDPRRPNTEAFF

J gene: TRBJ2-6
clone size: few
D gene: .
V gene: TRBV4-1
CDR3 DNA: TGCGCCAGCAGCCGGGACACTAATTCTGGGGCCAACGTCCTGACTTTC
CDR3 protein: CASSRDTNSGANVLTF

J gene: TRBJ2-1
clone size: .
D gene: .
V gene: TRBV5-1
CDR3 DNA: TGCGCCAGCAGCTTGGCTGTCGGCAATGAGCAGTTCTTC
CDR3 protein: CASSLAVGNEQFF

J gene: TRBJ2-1
clone size: few
D gene: .
V gene: TRBV7-3
CDR3 DNA: TGTGCCAGCAGCTCCGGGCCGGCCGACTACAATGAGCAGTTCTTC
CDR3 protein: CASSSGPADYNEQFF

J gene: TRBJ2-3
clone size: .
D gene: .
V gene: TRBV12-3/TRBV12-4
CDR3 DNA: TGTGTCAGCAGTCCTTATGGGGGGGGGGCAGTAGATACGCAGTATTTT
CDR3 protein: CVSSPYGGGAVDTQYF

J gene: TRBJ2-6
clone size: .
D gene: .
V gene: TRBV28
CDR3 DNA: TGTGCCAGCAGTTTTAGGGGCAGGTTCTTCTCTGGGGCCAACGTCCTGACTTTC
CDR3 protein: CASSFRGRFFSGANVLTF

J gene: TRBJ2-1
clone size: .
D gene: TRBD1
V gene: TRBV13
CDR3 DNA: TGTGCCAGCACTCCTGGCCGGGACAGGGGAAATGAGCAGTTCTTC
CDR3 protein: CASTPGRDRGNEQFF

J gene: TRBJ2-5
clone size: .
D gene: .
V gene: TRBV6-1
CDR3 DNA: TGTGCCAGCAGTGAAGTACGGGACACCAGAGGGGAGACCCAGTACTTC
CDR3 protein: CASSEVRDTRGETQYF

J gene: TRBJ1-1
clone size: .
D gene: TRBD1
V gene: TRBV7-6
CDR3 DNA: TGTGCCAGCAGCTTAGATCAGGGGGCTACTGAAGCTTTCTTT
CDR3 protein: CASSLDQGATEAFF

J gene: TRBJ2-3
clone size: .
D gene: .
V gene: TRBV12-3/TRBV12-4
CDR3 DNA: TGTGCCAGCAGTTTAGTTCTGATCACAGATACGCAGTATTTT
CDR3 protein: CASSLVLITDTQYF

J gene: TRBJ1-6
clone size: .
D gene: .
V gene: TRBV20-1
CDR3 DNA: TGCAGTGCTAGGCGGGGCGCGCTTAATTCACCCCTCCACTTT
CDR3 protein: CSARRGALNSPLHF

J gene: TRBJ2-1
clone size: .
D gene: TRBD2
V gene: TRBV25-1
CDR3 DNA: TGTGCCAGCAGTGAGTCAATTAGCGGGGGGCCACAATCCTACAATGAGCAGTTCTTC
CDR3 protein: CASSESISGGPQSYNEQFF

J gene: TRBJ2-3
clone size: .
D gene: .
V gene: TRBV20-1
CDR3 DNA: TGCAGTGTATCCTACACAGATACGCAGTATTTT
CDR3 protein: CSVSYTDTQYF

J gene: TRBJ2-7
clone size: .
D gene: .
V gene: TRBV6-5
CDR3 DNA: TGTGCCAGCAGTTACTCGACTTGGTCCCCAGAGCAGTACTTC
CDR3 protein: CASSYSTWSPEQYF

J gene: TRBJ2-7
clone size: few
D gene: TRBD2
V gene: TRBV4-3
CDR3 DNA: TGCGCCAGCAGCCAACGACTAGCGGGGGGGGGATACGAGCAGTACTTC
CDR3 protein: CASSQRLAGGGYEQYF

J gene: TRBJ1-6
clone size: few
D gene: TRBD1
V gene: TRBV3-1
CDR3 DNA: TGTGCCAGCAGCCAGACAGGGGAATCACCCCTCCACTTT
CDR3 protein: CASSQTGESPLHF

J gene: TRBJ2-3
clone size: .
D gene: TRBD1
V gene: TRBV30
CDR3 DNA: TGTGCCTGGAGTGTCCTCGGGGGGGACAGGGGCAGAGATACGCAGTATTTT
CDR3 protein: CAWSVLGGDRGRDTQYF

J gene: TRBJ1-2
clone size: .
D gene: .
V gene: TRBV12-3/TRBV12-4
CDR3 DNA: TGTGCCAGCAGACCTCAACAGGGAATCTATGGCTACACCTTC
CDR3 protein: CASRPQQGIYGYTF

J gene: TRBJ2-7
clone size: few
D gene: .
V gene: TRBV11-3
CDR3 DNA: TGTGCCAGCAGCATCGCAGGCGGGCAGGTATTCTCCTACGAGCAGTACTTC
CDR3 protein: CASSIAGGQVFSYEQYF

J gene: TRBJ2-2
clone size: .
D gene: .
V gene: TRBV9
CDR3 DNA: TGTGCCAGCAGTCAAGATTACACCGGGGAGCTGTTTTTT
CDR3 protein: CASSQDYTGELFF

J gene: TRBJ2-2
clone size: .
D gene: .
V gene: TRBV27
CDR3 DNA: TGTGCCAGCAGTCCCTGGATAACCGGGGAGCTGTTTTTT
CDR3 protein: CASSPWITGELFF

J gene: TRBJ1-2
clone size: .
D gene: .
V gene: TRBV7-2
CDR3 DNA: TGTGCCAGCAGCCCCGGGGGAGGAGGCGGTGGCTACACCTTC
CDR3 protein: CASSPGGGGGGYTF

J gene: TRBJ2-5
clone size: few
D gene: .
V gene: TRBV20-1
CDR3 DNA: TGCAGTGCCCCTCCGGGGGAAAACCCCAGAGAGACCCAGTACTTC
CDR3 protein: CSAPPGENPRETQYF

J gene: TRBJ1-1
clone size: .
D gene: .
V gene: TRBV6-2/TRBV6-3
CDR3 DNA: TGTGCCAGCAGTTACCCAGACAGACGGAACACTGAAGCTTTCTTT
CDR3 protein: CASSYPDRRNTEAFF

J gene: TRBJ2-1
clone size: .
D gene: .
V gene: TRBV7-2
CDR3 DNA: TGTGCCAGCAGCCAGACTGCGACCCAGTTCTTC
CDR3 protein: CASSQTATQFF

J gene: TRBJ1-2
clone size: .
D gene: TRBD1
V gene: TRBV20-1
CDR3 DNA: TGCAGTGCTAGAGTGGGACAGACCTATGGCTACACCTTC
CDR3 protein: CSARVGQTYGYTF